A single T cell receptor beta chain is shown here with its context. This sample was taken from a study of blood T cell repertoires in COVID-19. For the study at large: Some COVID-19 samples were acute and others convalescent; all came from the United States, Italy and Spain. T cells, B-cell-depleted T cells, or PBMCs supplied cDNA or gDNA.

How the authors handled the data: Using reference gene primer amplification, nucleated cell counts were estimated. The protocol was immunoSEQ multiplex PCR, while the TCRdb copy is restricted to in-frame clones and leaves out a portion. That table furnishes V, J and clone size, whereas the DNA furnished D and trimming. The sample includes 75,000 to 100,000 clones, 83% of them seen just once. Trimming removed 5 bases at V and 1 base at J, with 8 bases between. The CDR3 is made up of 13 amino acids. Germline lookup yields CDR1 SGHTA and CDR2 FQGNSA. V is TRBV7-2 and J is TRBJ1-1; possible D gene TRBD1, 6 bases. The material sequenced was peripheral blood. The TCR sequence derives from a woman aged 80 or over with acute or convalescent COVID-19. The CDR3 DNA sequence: TGTGCCAGCAGCCGACAGGAGAACACTGAAGCTTTCTTT. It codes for CASSRQENTEAFF.